This is a list of T cell receptor beta chains from one sample in a study of CD8 T cells in Susac syndrome. MiXCR, run by TCRdb on the immunoSEQ multiplex PCR reads, gives a single entry per CDR3 protein. This table holds fewer than 80,000 distinct CDR3 sequences, roughly 94% found once. The sample taken for sequencing was CD8+ T cells from PBMCs. All receptors come from a human donor with multiple sclerosis. CDR3s leave out the opening cysteine and the closing phenylalanine or tryptophan. Fields, in order: V gene, CDR3 length, D gene, J gene, CDR3 protein. The D gene is left open where the match is weak.

>TRBV29-1|9|-|TRBJ2-1
SVGGGNEQF
>TRBV28|9|-|TRBJ2-1
ASSWIGEQF
>TRBV11-2|11|-|TRBJ2-7
ATRRGLGYEQY
>TRBV27|14|TRBD1|TRBJ2-2
ASSLWDRDYTGELF
>TRBV6-6|10|-|TRBJ2-1
ASSYSIYEQF
>TRBV30|13|-|TRBJ2-2
AWNGPRGDTGELF
>TRBV29-1|8|-|TRBJ1-1
SVATGVAF
>TRBV7-8|11|-|TRBJ2-1
ASSSKRFDEQF
>TRBV9|11|-|TRBJ2-7
ASSVGTNYEQY
>TRBV28|10|-|TRBJ2-7
ASSRNRDEQY
>TRBV27|13|-|TRBJ2-7
ASSLGTPSSYEQY
>TRBV29-1|12|-|TRBJ1-3
SVEWGDSGNTIY
>TRBV29-1|12|-|TRBJ2-5
SAYPLGTQETQY
>TRBV27|11|-|TRBJ2-1
ASSRGAYNEQF
>TRBV3-1|12|TRBD2|TRBJ2-5
ASSPPSGVETQY
>TRBV13|14|-|TRBJ1-2
ASSLGRRVNWYGYT
>TRBV29-1|14|TRBD1|TRBJ1-2
SVEESRDRGRTGYT
>TRBV15|11|-|TRBJ2-2
ATSHLDTGELF
>TRBV5-6|12|TRBD2|TRBJ2-7
ASSLTSVAYEQY
>TRBV5-6|11|-|TRBJ2-7
ASSIGTNYEQY
>TRBV12-3/TRBV12-4|14|TRBD1|TRBJ2-7
ASTRSPRQGATEQY
>TRBV6-4|13|-|TRBJ2-3
ASSDSIQGTDTQY
>TRBV27|13|TRBD1|TRBJ1-5
ASSLRTGMDQPQH
>TRBV19|8|-|TRBJ1-2
ASKKYGYT
>TRBV30|9|-|TRBJ1-1
AWEGDTEAF
>TRBV28|14|TRBD2|TRBJ2-1
ASSPPGGGGYNEQF
>TRBV20-1|12|TRBD1|TRBJ2-2
SAPGQANTGELF
>TRBV6-5|13|TRBD1|TRBJ2-2
ASRAETGGPGELF
>TRBV12-3/TRBV12-4|13|TRBD2|TRBJ2-5
ASRTLGGSEETQY
>TRBV6-2/TRBV6-3|11|-|TRBJ1-1
ASSYRGRTEAF
>TRBV30|13|-|TRBJ1-1
AWRHPTGTYTEAF
>TRBV7-3|13|TRBD2|TRBJ2-1
ASSFSSGAYNEQF
>TRBV7-6|13|TRBD1|TRBJ2-7
ASSMPGTGSNEQY
>TRBV4-1|14|TRBD1|TRBJ1-4
ASSQDEGTGSEKLF
>TRBV3-1|13|TRBD1|TRBJ2-7
ASSQTPGQEYEQY
>TRBV6-4|13|-|TRBJ2-2
ASSESKEVTGELF
>TRBV3-1|12|TRBD1|TRBJ1-2
ASSQEGQVPGYT
>TRBV11-2|12|TRBD1|TRBJ1-2
ASSLATGANGYT
>TRBV12-5|17|TRBD1|TRBJ1-2
ASGLVRDGTGEANYGYT
>TRBV4-3|12|-|TRBJ1-1
ASSQHRIGTEAF
>TRBV30|10|-|TRBJ1-1
AWSVRGTEAF
>TRBV30|11|-|TRBJ2-1
AWKQGYYNEQF
>TRBV15|12|-|TRBJ2-2
ATEAGALTGELF
>TRBV7-3|11|-|TRBJ2-2
ASTGGTGGELF
>TRBV6-2/TRBV6-3|12|-|TRBJ2-7
ASSPGQLFGEQY